The entry below describes one T cell receptor beta chain. The data were taken from a study of blood T cell repertoires in COVID-19. As processed by the authors: Counts of nucleated cells, estimated from reference gene primer amplification, were obtained. Profiled with immunoSEQ multiplex PCR; TCRdb holds only in-frame clones, not every one. That table furnishes V, J and clone size, whereas the DNA furnished D and trimming. The sample holds around 220,000 clones, roughly 89% seen once. From germline, CDR1 is KGHDR and CDR2 SFDVKD. This CDR3 has 16 residues. J was trimmed by 2 bases and V by 10 bases; bases with no gene match: 12. Participant reports of clinical history set cohort assignment. Two negative PCRs, clearance, or symptom resolution characterized the recovered Cohort 3 donors.

This TCR came from a woman aged 40 to 50 who had recovered from COVID-19. The V gene is TRBV24-1, the J gene TRBJ2-2, with 7 bases matching TRBD1. The source material was PBMCs or T cells enriched from blood (not recorded which). Here the CDR3 DNA reads TGTGCCACAAAATCGGGACAGTCACTTAACACCGGGGAGCTGTTTTTT. Its translation: CATKSGQSLNTGELFF.